This TCR beta chain was sequenced during a study of shared T cell receptors in the human thymus. Using immunoSEQ multiplex PCR, the repertoire was profiled, and TCRdb retains in-frame clones only, with some absent. The sample has approximately 760,000 clones; over 75% are singletons. The germline gives CDR1 SGDLS, CDR2 YYNGEE. V lost 2 bases and J lost 2; bases outside the gene matches: 1. The CDR3 totals 13 residues. These same records also appear under a second study, on human thymus T cells. That investigation notes: Corrective cardiac surgery supplied the resected thymus tissue. Related research examined unrelated individuals and reported that their thymic repertoires overlapped highly.

The source of this sequence is a girl under two years old with a congenital heart defect. Sequencing was carried out using thymocytes. The chain joins TRBV9 to TRBJ2-7; 7 bases map to TRBD1. The CDR3 reads CASSVGTAYEQYF. DNA of the CDR3: TGTGCCAGCAGCGTTGGGACAGCCTACGAGCAGTACTTC.